This is a list of T cell receptor beta chains from one sample in a study of T cells in Graves' hyperthyroidism and ophthalmopathy. In TCRdb, the multiplex PCR reads were re-called with MiXCR into one record per CDR3 protein. The table includes almost 600,000 distinct CDR3 sequences, roughly 50% detected once. Material: peripheral blood or thyroid tissue (not recorded which). The source of these receptors is a woman aged 18-29 years with Graves' hyperthyroidism. Each CDR3 is given with its conserved first and last residue. A D gene is named only where the DNA matches it firmly. Size values are once, few and many counts, or a class for expanded clones, and some rows have none.

cdr3_aa,cdr3_nt,j_call,clone_size,d_call,v_call
CASSQDTARGGETQYF,TGCGCCAGCAGCCAAGATACCGCGAGGGGCGGGGAGACCCAGTACTTC,TRBJ2-5,.,.,TRBV4-3
CASSLTSGTPLHF,TGTGCCAGCAGCTTAACTAGCGGGACACCCCTCCACTTT,TRBJ1-6,few,.,TRBV7-3
CASRMTTGGIYEQYF,TGTGCCAGCAGGATGACGACAGGGGGTATCTACGAGCAGTACTTC,TRBJ2-7,.,TRBD1,TRBV6-5
CASSSEKPGHLINSPLHF,TGTGCCAGCAGTTCGGAGAAACCGGGACACCTTATAAATTCACCCCTCCACTTT,TRBJ1-6,.,.,TRBV6-2/TRBV6-3
CSVSSGMRRGEKLFF,TGCAGTGTTAGTAGCGGGATGAGGAGGGGGGAAAAACTGTTTTTT,TRBJ1-4,.,.,TRBV20-1
CARVRTGADYGYTF,TGTGCTAGAGTTAGGACAGGGGCCGACTATGGCTACACCTTC,TRBJ1-2,.,TRBD1,TRBV2
CSVQTGGTYEQYF,TGCAGCGTGCAGACAGGGGGAACCTACGAGCAGTACTTC,TRBJ2-7,many,TRBD1,TRBV29-1
CASSPYSDTTSPLHF,TGTGCCAGCAGCCCTTACTCGGACACCACTTCACCCCTCCACTTT,TRBJ1-6,.,.,TRBV7-6
CSAPGLGPYGYTF,TGCAGTGCTCCGGGACTCGGCCCCTATGGCTACACCTTC,TRBJ1-2,many,.,TRBV20-1
CASSVVSEGPGTSGRYPFYEQYF,TGTGCCAGCAGCGTAGTGAGTGAGGGGCCCGGGACTAGCGGGAGGTACCCGTTCTACGAGCAGTACTTC,TRBJ2-7,.,TRBD2,TRBV9
CSVEDGGQGGAYEQYF,TGCAGCGTTGAAGATGGGGGACAGGGGGGTGCCTACGAGCAGTACTTC,TRBJ2-7,.,TRBD1,TRBV29-1
CASSASDRNYGYTF,TGTGCCAGCAGCGCCAGCGACAGGAACTATGGCTACACCTTC,TRBJ1-2,many,.,TRBV9
CSAIPDRGSNYEQYF,TGCAGTGCTATCCCGGACAGGGGATCAAACTACGAGCAGTACTTC,TRBJ2-7,many,TRBD1,TRBV20-1
CASSEGFGQGAEAFF,TGTGCCAGCAGTGAAGGGTTCGGCCAAGGGGCTGAAGCTTTCTTT,TRBJ1-1,many,.,TRBV25-1
CASSPPSRGHGYTF,TGTGCCAGCTCACCACCGAGCCGGGGGCATGGCTACACCTTC,TRBJ1-2,.,.,TRBV18
CATSDFQGDEQYF,TGTGCCACCAGTGACTTCCAGGGGGACGAGCAGTACTTC,TRBJ2-7,few,TRBD1,TRBV24-1
CASTYGTEETQYF,TGTGCCAGCACATATGGGACAGAAGAGACCCAGTACTTC,TRBJ2-5,many,TRBD1,TRBV12-3/TRBV12-4
CASSDLAGGADTQYF,TGTGCCAGTAGCGACCTAGCGGGAGGGGCAGATACGCAGTATTTT,TRBJ2-3,few,TRBD2,TRBV19
CASSKHTSGRTDTQYF,TGTGCCAGTAGTAAACATACTAGCGGGAGGACAGATACGCAGTATTTT,TRBJ2-3,.,TRBD2,TRBV19
CATSRVEVYGYGYTF,TGTGCCACCAGCAGAGTCGAGGTTTACGGCTATGGCTACACCTTC,TRBJ1-2,many,.,TRBV15
CAITGTYYGYTF,TGTGCCATCACTGGGACTTACTATGGCTACACCTTC,TRBJ1-2,.,.,TRBV10-3
CSAIPADYEQYF,TGCAGTGCTATTCCAGCGGACTACGAGCAGTACTTC,TRBJ2-7,.,.,TRBV20-1
CASSYGLSHEQYF,TGTGCCAGCAGTTACGGACTAAGCCACGAGCAGTACTTC,TRBJ2-7,many,.,TRBV6-5
CSGSENTEAFF,TGCAGCGGGTCGGAGAACACTGAAGCTTTCTTT,TRBJ1-1,many,.,TRBV29-1
CASSREYNEQYF,TGTGCCAGCAGCCGAGAATACAACGAGCAGTACTTC,TRBJ2-7,.,.,TRBV7-2
CASRDRGRNTIYF,TGTGCCAGCCGGGACAGGGGTAGAAACACCATATATTTT,TRBJ1-3,many,TRBD1,TRBV7-6
CSVEDGTYQETQYF,TGCAGCGTTGAAGACGGGACCTACCAAGAGACCCAGTACTTC,TRBJ2-5,.,.,TRBV29-1
CASSRAETQYF,TGTGCCAGCAGCCGGGCGGAGACCCAGTACTTC,TRBJ2-5,many,.,TRBV6-2/TRBV6-3
CASRIYEAYNSPLHF,TGTGCCAGCAGGATCTATGAAGCATATAATTCACCCCTCCACTTT,TRBJ1-6,.,.,TRBV6-5
CASSPPGEGSTYEQYF,TGTGCCAGCAGCCCCCCAGGCGAGGGATCAACCTACGAGCAGTACTTC,TRBJ2-7,.,.,TRBV9
CASSLSGSGFTEAFF,TGTGCCAGCAGCTTGTCAGGGTCCGGCTTCACTGAAGCTTTCTTT,TRBJ1-1,many,.,TRBV5-6
CASSSIGQNNQPQHF,TGTGCCAGTAGTTCAATCGGACAGAACAATCAGCCCCAGCATTTT,TRBJ1-5,many,.,TRBV19